A single T cell receptor beta chain is shown here with its context. Its target is unknown. The data belong to a study of neoadjuvant nivolumab and ipilimumab in lung cancer. Study-level results: Resected-tumor TCR richness correlated positively with pretherapy blood richness. From pretherapy to surgery, tumor richness and clonality rose with dual therapy. Pathologic regression was not significantly tied to TCR clonality. TCR richness and clonality were higher in tumors than adjacent uninvolved lung.

Germline assignment: CDR1 SGHTS and CDR2 YDEGEE. This CDR3 has 15 residues. Trimming left V 0 bases short and J 2 bases short, with 12 bases between. Only in-frame clones appear in the TCRdb table, and some are missing; sequencing was by immunoSEQ multiplex PCR. The repertoire holds 40,000 to 60,000 clones, with roughly 90% as singletons. This clonotype was obtained from an adult with non-small cell lung cancer. Some clones in this sample may be carry-over from other donors' samples. This chain links TRBV5-8 with TRBJ2-7; possible D gene TRBD1, 6 bases. This material consisted of blood, taken before neoadjuvant nivolumab, alone or with ipilimumab. The CDR3 protein is CASSLDGTLTYEQYF. The CDR3 bases are TGTGCCAGCAGCTTGGACGGGACACTTACCTACGAGCAGTACTTC.